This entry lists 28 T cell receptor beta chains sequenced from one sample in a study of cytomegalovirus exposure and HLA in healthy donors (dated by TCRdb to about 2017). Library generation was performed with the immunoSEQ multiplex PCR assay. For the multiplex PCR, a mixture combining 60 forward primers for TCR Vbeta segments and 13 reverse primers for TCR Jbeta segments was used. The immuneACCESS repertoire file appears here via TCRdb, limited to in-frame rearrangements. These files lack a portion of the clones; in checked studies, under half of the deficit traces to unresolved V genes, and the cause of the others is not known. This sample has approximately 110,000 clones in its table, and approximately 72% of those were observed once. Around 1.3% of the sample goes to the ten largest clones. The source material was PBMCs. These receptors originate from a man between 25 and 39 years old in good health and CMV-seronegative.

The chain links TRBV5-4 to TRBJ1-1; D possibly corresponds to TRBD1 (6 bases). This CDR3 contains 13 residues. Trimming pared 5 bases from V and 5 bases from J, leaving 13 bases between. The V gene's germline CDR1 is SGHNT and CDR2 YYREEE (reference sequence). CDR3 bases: TGTGCCAGCAGGGGGGGGCGGGATACTGAAGCTTTCTTT. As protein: CASRGGRDTEAFF.

DNA for the CDR3: TGTGCCAGCACCCAAGGAAGGGGTTACGAGCAGTACTTC. This encodes CASTQGRGYEQYF. The chain carries TRBV7-9 and TRBJ2-7, with a tentative D call TRBD1 (5 bases). V was pared by 7 bases and J by 4 bases, with 14 bases between. The CDR3 runs to 13 residues. Germline CDR1 and CDR2: SEHNR and FQNEAQ (reference sequence).

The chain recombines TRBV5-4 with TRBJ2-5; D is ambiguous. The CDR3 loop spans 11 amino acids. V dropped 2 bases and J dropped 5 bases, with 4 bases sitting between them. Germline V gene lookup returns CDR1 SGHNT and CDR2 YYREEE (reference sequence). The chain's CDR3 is CASSFQETQYF. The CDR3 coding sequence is TGTGCCAGCAGCTTTCAGGAGACCCAGTACTTC.

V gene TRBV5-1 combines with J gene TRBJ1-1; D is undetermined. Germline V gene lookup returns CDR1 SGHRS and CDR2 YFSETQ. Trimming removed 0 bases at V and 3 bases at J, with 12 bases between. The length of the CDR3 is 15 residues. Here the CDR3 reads CASSLGVFADTEAFF. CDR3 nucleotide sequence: TGCGCCAGCAGCTTGGGCGTATTTGCGGACACTGAAGCTTTCTTT. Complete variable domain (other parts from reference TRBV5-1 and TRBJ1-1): KAGVTQTPRYLIKTRGQQVTLSCSPISGHRSVSWYQQTPGQGLQFLFEYFSETQRNKGNFPGRFSGRQFSNSRSEMNVSTLELGDSALYLCASSLGVFADTEAFFGQGTRLTVV.

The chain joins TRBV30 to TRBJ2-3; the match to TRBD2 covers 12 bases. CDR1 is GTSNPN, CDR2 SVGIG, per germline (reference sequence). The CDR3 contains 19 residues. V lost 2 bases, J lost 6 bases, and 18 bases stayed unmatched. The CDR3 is CAWSTKNGWTSGIDDTQYF. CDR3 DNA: TGTGCCTGGAGTACCAAGAACGGATGGACTAGCGGGATCGACGATACGCAGTATTTT.

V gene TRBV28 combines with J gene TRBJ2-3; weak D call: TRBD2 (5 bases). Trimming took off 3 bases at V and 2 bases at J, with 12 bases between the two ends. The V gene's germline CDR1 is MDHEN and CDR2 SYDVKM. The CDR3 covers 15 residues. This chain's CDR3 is CASSFKAVNTDTQYF. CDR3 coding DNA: TGTGCCAGCAGTTTTAAAGCGGTAAACACAGATACGCAGTATTTT.

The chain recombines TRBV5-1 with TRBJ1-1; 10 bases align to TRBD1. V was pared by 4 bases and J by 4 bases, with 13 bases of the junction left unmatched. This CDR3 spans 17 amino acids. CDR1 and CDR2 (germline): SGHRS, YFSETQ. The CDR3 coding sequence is TGCGCCAGCAGCCAGGTTGTGTTTAGGGACAGGGGCACTGAAGCTTTCTTT. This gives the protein CASSQVVFRDRGTEAFF.

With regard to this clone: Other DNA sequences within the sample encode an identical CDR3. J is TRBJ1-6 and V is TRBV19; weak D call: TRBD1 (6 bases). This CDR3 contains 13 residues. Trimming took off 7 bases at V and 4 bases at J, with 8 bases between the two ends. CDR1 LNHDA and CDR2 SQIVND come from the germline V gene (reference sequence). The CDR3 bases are TGTGCCAGTAACGGACAGTATAATTCACCCCTCCACTTT. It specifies CASNGQYNSPLHF.

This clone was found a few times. The CDR3 spells CATSRDRQSVSNQPQHF. Written as DNA, the CDR3 is TGTGCCACCAGCAGGGACAGACAGAGCGTTAGCAATCAGCCCCAGCATTTT. V gene TRBV15 combines with J gene TRBJ1-5; tentative D call: TRBD1 (6 bases). V lost 3 bases to trimming and J lost 0 bases, with 15 bases between them. Germline V CDR1 and CDR2: LNHNV, YYDKDF (reference sequence). This CDR3 contains 17 residues.

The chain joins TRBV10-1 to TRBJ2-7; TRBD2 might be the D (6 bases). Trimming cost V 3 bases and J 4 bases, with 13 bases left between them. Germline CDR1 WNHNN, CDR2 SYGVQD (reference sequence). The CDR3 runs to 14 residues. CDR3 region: CASSDGGRRYEQYF. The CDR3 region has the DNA TGCGCCAGCAGTGACGGGGGACGGCGTTACGAGCAGTACTTC.

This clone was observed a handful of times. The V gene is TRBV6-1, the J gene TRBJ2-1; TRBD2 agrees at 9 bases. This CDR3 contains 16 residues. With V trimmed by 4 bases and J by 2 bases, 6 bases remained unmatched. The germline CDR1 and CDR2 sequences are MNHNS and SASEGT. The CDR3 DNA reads TGTGCCAGCAGTGGGAATAGCGGGAGTCCCTACAATGAGCAGTTCTTC. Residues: CASSGNSGSPYNEQFF.

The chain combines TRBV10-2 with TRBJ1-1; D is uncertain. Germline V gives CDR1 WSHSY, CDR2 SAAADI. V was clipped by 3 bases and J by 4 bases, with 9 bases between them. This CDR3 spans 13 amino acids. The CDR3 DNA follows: TGCGCCAGCAGTGACGGAGTACGCACTGAAGCTTTCTTT. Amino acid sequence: CASSDGVRTEAFF.

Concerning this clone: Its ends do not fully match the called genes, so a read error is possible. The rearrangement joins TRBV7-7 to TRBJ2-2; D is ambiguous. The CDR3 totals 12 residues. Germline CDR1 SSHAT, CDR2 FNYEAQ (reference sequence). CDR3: CASSLSFGELFF. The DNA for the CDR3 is TGTGCTAGCAGCTTATCTTTCGGGGAGCTGTTTTTT.

The chain's CDR3 is CASREEKTGNYGYTF. The CDR3 DNA reads as TGTGCCAGCCGGGAAGAAAAGACAGGAAACTATGGCTACACCTTC. This chain links TRBV19 with TRBJ1-2; D is possibly TRBD1 (6 bases). CDR1 LNHDA and CDR2 SQIVND come from the germline V gene (reference sequence). The V and J ends lost 9 bases and 2 bases respectively, with 19 bases between them. The length of the CDR3 is 15 residues.

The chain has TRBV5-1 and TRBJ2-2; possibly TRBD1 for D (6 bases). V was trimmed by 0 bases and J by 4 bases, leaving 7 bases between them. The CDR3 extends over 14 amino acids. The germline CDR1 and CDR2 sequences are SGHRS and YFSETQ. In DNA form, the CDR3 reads TGCGCCAGCAGCTTGGCAGGGGCCACCGGGGAGCTGTTTTTT. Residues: CASSLAGATGELFF.

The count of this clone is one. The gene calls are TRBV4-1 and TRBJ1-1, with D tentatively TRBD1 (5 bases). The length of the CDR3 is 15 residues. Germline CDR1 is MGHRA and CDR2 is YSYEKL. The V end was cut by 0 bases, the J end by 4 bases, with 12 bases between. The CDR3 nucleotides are TGCGCCAGCAGCCAAGATCCAGGGTCTTCCACTGAAGCTTTCTTT. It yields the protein CASSQDPGSSTEAFF.

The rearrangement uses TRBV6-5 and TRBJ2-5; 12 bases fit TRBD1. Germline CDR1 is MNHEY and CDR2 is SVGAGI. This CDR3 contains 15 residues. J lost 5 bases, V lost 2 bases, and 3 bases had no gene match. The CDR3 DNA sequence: TGTGCCAGCAGTTACGGGGACAGGGGGCGCGAGACCCAGTACTTC. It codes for CASSYGDRGRETQYF.

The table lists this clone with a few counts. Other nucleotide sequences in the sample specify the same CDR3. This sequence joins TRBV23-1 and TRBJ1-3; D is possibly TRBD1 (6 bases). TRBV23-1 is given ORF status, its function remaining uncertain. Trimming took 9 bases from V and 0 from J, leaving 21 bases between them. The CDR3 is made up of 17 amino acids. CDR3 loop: CARGDADSFHSGNTIYF. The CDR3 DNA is TGCGCCAGAGGTGACGCGGACAGTTTCCACTCTGGAAACACCATATATTTT.

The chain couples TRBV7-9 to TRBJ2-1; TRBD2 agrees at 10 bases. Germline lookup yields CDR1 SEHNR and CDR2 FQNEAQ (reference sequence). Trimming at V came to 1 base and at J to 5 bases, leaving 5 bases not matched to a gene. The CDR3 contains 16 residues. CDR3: CASSLVVLAGHNEQFF. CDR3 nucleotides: TGTGCCAGCAGCTTAGTGGTACTAGCGGGACACAATGAGCAGTTCTTC. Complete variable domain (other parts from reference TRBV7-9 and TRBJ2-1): DTGVSQNPRHKITKRGQNVTFRCDPISEHNRLYWYRQTLGQGPEFLTYFQNEAQLEKSRLLSDRFSAERPKGSFSTLEIQRTEQGDSAMYLCASSLVVLAGHNEQFFGPGTRLTVL.

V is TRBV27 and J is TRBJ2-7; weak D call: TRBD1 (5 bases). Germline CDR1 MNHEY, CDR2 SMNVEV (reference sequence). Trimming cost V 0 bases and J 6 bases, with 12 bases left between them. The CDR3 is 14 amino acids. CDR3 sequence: CASSLSPSRVEQYF. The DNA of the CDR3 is TGTGCCAGCAGTTTATCCCCCTCCAGGGTCGAGCAGTACTTC.

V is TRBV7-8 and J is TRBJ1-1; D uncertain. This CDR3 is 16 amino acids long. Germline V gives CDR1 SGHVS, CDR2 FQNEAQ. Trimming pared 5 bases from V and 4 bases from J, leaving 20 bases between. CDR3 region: CASSHRGRPRGTEAFF. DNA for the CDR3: TGTGCCAGCAGCCACCGGGGTAGGCCACGGGGCACTGAAGCTTTCTTT.

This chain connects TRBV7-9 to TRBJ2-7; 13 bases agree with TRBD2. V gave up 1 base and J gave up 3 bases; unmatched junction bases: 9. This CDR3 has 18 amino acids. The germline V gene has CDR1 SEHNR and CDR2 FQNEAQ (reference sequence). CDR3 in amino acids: CASSLGGLAGVSGYEQYF. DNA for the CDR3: TGTGCCAGCAGCTTAGGAGGACTAGCGGGAGTATCGGGCTACGAGCAGTACTTC.

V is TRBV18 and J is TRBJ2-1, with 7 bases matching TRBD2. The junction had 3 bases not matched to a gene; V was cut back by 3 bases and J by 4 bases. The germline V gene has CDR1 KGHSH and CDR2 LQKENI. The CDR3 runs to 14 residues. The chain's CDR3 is CASSPRREYNEQFF. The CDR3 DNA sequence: TGTGCCAGCTCACCCCGGCGGGAGTACAATGAGCAGTTCTTC.

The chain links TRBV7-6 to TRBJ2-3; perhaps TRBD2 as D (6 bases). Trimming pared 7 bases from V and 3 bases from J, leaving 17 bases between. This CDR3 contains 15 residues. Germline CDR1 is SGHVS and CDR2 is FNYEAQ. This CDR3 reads CASNSGGIGTDTQYF. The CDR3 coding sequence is TGTGCCAGCAACTCCGGGGGAATCGGGACAGATACGCAGTATTTT.

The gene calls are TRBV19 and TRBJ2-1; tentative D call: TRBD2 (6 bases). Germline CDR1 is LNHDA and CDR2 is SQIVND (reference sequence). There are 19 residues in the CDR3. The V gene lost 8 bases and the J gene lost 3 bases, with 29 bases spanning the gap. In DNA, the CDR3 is TGTGCCAGTCTAAAACCGGGACTCCGACTAGAGGAGGGCTACAATGAGCAGTTCTTC. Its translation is CASLKPGLRLEEGYNEQFF. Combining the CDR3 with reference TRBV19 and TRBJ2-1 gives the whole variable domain DGGITQSPKYLFRKEGQNVTLSCEQNLNHDAMYWYRQDPGQGLRLIYYSQIVNDFQKGDIAEGYSVSREKKESFPLTVTSAQKNPTAFYLCASLKPGLRLEEGYNEQFFGPGTRLTVL.

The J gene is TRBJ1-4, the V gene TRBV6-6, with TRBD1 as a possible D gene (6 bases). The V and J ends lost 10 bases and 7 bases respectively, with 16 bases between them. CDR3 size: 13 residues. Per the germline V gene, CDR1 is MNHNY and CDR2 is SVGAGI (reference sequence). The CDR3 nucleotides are TGTGCCACCTCGGCGGCGGGGGCTGAAAAACTGTTTTTT. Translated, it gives CATSAAGAEKLFF.

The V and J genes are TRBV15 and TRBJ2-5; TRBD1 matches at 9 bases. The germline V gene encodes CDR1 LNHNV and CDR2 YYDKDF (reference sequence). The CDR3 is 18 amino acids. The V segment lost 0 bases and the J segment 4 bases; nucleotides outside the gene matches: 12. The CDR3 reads CATSREVTRQGERETQYF. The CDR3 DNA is TGTGCCACCAGCAGAGAGGTAACGAGACAGGGGGAGCGAGAGACCCAGTACTTC.

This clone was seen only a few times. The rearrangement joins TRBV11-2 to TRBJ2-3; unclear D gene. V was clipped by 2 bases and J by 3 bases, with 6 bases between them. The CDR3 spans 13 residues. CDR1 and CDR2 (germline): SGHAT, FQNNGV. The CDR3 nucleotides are TGTGCCAGCAGCTTATTCTCGACAGATACGCAGTATTTT. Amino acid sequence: CASSLFSTDTQYF.